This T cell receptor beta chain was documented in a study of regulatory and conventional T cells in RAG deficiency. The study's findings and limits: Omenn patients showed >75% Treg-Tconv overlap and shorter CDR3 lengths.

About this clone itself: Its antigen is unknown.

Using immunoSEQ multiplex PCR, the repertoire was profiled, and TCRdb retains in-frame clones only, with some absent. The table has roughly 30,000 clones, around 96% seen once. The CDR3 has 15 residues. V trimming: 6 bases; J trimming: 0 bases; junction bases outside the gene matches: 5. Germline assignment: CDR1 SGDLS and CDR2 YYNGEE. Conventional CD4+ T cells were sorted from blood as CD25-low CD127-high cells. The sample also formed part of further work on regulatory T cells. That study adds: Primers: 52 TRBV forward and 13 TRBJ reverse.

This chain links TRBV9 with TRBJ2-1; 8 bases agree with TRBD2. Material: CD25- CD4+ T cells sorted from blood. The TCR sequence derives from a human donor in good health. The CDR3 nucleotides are TGTGCCAGCAAGCGCGGGGGGAGCTCCTACAATGAGCAGTTCTTC. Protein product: CASKRGGSSYNEQFF.